The TCR beta chain described here comes from a study of CD8+ T cells in alopecia areata. Treatment denoted: oral pan-JAK inhibitor, 5-10 mg twice daily. cDNA serving as the sequencing template came from extracted, reverse transcribed RNA. Data came from immunoSEQ multiplex PCR; TCRdb stores just in-frame clones and leaves some out. Of 150,000 to 200,000 clones listed, roughly 53% are singletons. The ends were cut back, 4 bases at V and 0 bases at J, with 15 bases in the middle. In germline, CDR1 is GTSNPN, CDR2 SVGIG (reference sequence). There are 15 residues in the CDR3. The rearrangement uses TRBV30 and TRBJ1-1, with a possible D match to TRBD1 (6 bases). The sequenced sample was CD8+ T cells sorted from blood, obtained at week 24, from a patient treated with tofacitinib. The receptor was isolated from a human donor with alopecia areata. For the CDR3, the DNA is TGTGCCTGGAACGGACCGGACAGTATGAACACTGAAGCTTTCTTT. This sequence encodes CAWNGPDSMNTEAFF. The full variable domain, with the rest looked up from reference TRBV30 and TRBJ1-1, is SQTIHQWPATLVQPVGSPLSLECTVEGTSNPNLYWYRQAAGRGLQLLFYSVGIGQISSEVPQNLSASRPQDRQFILSSKKLLLSDSGFYLCAWNGPDSMNTEAFFGQGTRLTVV.